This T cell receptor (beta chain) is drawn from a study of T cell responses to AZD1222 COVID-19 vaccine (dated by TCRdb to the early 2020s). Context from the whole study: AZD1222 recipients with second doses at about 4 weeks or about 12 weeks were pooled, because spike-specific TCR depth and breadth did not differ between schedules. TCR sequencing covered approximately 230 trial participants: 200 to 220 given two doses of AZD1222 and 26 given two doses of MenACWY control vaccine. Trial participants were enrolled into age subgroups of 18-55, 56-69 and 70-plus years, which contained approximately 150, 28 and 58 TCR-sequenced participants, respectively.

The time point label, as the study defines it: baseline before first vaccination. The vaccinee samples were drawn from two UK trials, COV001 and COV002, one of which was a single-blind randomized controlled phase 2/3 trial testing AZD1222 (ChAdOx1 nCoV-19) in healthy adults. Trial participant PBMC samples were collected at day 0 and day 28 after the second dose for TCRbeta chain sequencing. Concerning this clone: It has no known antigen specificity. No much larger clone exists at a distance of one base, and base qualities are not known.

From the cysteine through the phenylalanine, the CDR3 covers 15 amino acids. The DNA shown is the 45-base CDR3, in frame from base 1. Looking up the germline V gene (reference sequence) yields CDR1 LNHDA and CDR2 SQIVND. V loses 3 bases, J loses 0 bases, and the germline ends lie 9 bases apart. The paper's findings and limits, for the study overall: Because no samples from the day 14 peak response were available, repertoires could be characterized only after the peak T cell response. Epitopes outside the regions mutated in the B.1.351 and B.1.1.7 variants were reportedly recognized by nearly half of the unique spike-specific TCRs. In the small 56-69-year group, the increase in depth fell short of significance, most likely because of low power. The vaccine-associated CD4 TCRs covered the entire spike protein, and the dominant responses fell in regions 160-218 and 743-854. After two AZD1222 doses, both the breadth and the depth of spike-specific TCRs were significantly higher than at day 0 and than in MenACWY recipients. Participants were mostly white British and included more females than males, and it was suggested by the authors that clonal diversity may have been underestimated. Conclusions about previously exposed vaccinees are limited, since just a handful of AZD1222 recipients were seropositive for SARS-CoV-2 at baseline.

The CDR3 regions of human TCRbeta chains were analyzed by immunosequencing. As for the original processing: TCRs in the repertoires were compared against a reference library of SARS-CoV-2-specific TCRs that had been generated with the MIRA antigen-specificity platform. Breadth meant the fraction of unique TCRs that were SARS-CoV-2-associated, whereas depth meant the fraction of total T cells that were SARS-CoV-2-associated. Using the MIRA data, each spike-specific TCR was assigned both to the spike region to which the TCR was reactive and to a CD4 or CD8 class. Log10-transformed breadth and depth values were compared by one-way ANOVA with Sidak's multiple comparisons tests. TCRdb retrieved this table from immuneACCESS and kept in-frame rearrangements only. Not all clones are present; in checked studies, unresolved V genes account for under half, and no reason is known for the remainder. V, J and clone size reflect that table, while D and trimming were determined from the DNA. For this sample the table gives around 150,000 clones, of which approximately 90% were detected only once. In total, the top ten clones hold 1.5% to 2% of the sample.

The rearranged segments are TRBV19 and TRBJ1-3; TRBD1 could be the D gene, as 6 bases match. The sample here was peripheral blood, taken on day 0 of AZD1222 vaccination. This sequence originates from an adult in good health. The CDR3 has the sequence CASSIPTGSGNTIYF. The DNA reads TGTGCCAGTAGTATTCCGACAGGCTCTGGAAACACCATATATTTT. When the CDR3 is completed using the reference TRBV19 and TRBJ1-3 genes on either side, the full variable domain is DGGITQSPKYLFRKEGQNVTLSCEQNLNHDAMYWYRQDPGQGLRLIYYSQIVNDFQKGDIAEGYSVSREKKESFPLTVTSAQKNPTAFYLCASSIPTGSGNTIYFGEGSWLTVV.